This T cell receptor (beta chain) was observed in a study of T cell responses to AZD1222 COVID-19 vaccine. With respect to this clone: No antigen is known for it.

The method was immunoSEQ multiplex PCR; TCRdb's version includes in-frame clones alone and lacks a portion of them. The sample contains about 66,000 clones, 80% to 95% of which appear only once. Germline V CDR1 and CDR2: MNHEY, SMNVEV (reference sequence). V lost 2 bases and J lost 7; bases outside the gene matches: 6. The CDR3 is 15 residues long. Study-level findings and limits: Increased Spike-specific TCR breadth and depth were observed after two AZD1222 doses. Donors in the cohort were predominantly white British and more often female, and clonal diversity was possibly underestimated.

This TCR was recovered from an adult who received the MenACWY meningococcal vaccine as a control. The specimen comprised peripheral blood, sampled 28 days after the second dose of the MenACWY control vaccine. This chain connects TRBV27 to TRBJ2-1; 9 nucleotides align to TRBD2. The CDR3 protein is CASSLGGRAWNEQFF. The DNA of the CDR3 is TGTGCCAGCAGTTTAGGCGGGAGGGCCTGGAATGAGCAGTTCTTC.